Listed here are 7 T cell receptor beta chains from one sample, sequenced in a study of memory CD8 T cells in hepatitis C reinfection. Using immunoSEQ multiplex PCR, the repertoire was profiled, and TCRdb retains in-frame clones only, with some absent. Of about 43,000 clones in the sample, 85% to 90% were seen once. Time point described: late/post reinfection, 12 to 24 weeks after detection. The sorted cells went straight to TCR sequencing with no prior in vitro expansion. The sample was naive CD8+ T cells sorted from blood. These receptors originate from a young man with hepatitis C virus infection.

The gene calls are TRBV28 and TRBJ1-5, with a weak D call TRBD1 (5 bases). Germline-derived CDR1 and CDR2 are MDHEN and SYDVKM. The CDR3 spans 15 residues. V was pared by 6 bases and J by 2 bases, with 14 bases between. Written as DNA, the CDR3 is TGTGCCAGCAGCCTGGGACTTCAAGGCAATCAGCCCCAGCATTTT. This sequence encodes CASSLGLQGNQPQHF.

The chain carries TRBV29-1 and TRBJ2-1, with TRBD2 matching 13 bases. Germline loops: CDR1 SQVTM, CDR2 ANQGSEA. J was trimmed by 4 bases and V by 6 bases; bases with no gene match: 6. The CDR3 runs to 15 residues. The CDR3 coding sequence is TGCAGCGTGGATCGGACTAGCGGGAGATACAATGAGCAGTTCTTC. This codes for CSVDRTSGRYNEQFF.

This rearrangement joins TRBV27 to TRBJ2-5; 7 nucleotides line up with TRBD1. Trimming cost V 5 bases and J 2 bases; bases outside gene matches: 8. Germline CDR1 reads MNHEY; CDR2 reads SMNVEV (reference sequence). CDR3 length equals 15 residues. The CDR3 is CASSTRQGIQETQYF. For the CDR3, the DNA is TGTGCCAGCAGTACCCGACAGGGAATTCAAGAGACCCAGTACTTC.

This clone was observed a few times. The chain joins TRBV7-2 to TRBJ1-1; D remains ambiguous. The CDR3 extends over 13 amino acids. V gave up 5 bases and J gave up 2 bases, with 9 bases separating them. Germline assignment: CDR1 SGHTA and CDR2 FQGNSA. The CDR3 here is CASSVTVNTEAFF. In DNA, the CDR3 is TGTGCCAGCAGCGTTACAGTAAACACTGAAGCTTTCTTT.

V gene TRBV4-3 combines with J gene TRBJ2-1; 14 nucleotides align to TRBD2. In germline, CDR1 is LGHNA, CDR2 YSLEER. The CDR3 loop spans 20 amino acids. The trim removed 4 bases at V and 7 bases at J, leaving 18 bases unmatched. The CDR3 sequence: CASSPGAGGLAGARGNEQFF. Here the CDR3 DNA reads TGCGCCAGCAGCCCCGGGGCAGGGGGACTAGCGGGGGCCCGAGGGAATGAGCAGTTCTTC.

The rearrangement links TRBV6-5 to TRBJ2-2; 7 nucleotides line up with TRBD2. Germline CDR1 is MNHEY and CDR2 is SVGAGI. The CDR3 runs 13 residues. Unmatched junction bases numbered 7, after V lost 10 bases and J lost 5 bases. The CDR3 reads CATSLRGTGELFF. In nucleotides, the CDR3 is TGTGCCACCTCCTTGCGGGGGACCGGGGAGCTGTTTTTT.

The V and J genes are TRBV7-8 and TRBJ2-5; 8 nucleotides line up with TRBD1. This CDR3 has 14 amino acids. The germline CDR1 and CDR2 sequences are SGHVS and FQNEAQ. V dropped 5 bases and J dropped 5; count of bases not matched to a gene: 7. The DNA for the CDR3 is TGTGCCAGCAGCCCAGGGGGCGCTTGGGAGACCCAGTACTTC. Its translation is CASSPGGAWETQYF.